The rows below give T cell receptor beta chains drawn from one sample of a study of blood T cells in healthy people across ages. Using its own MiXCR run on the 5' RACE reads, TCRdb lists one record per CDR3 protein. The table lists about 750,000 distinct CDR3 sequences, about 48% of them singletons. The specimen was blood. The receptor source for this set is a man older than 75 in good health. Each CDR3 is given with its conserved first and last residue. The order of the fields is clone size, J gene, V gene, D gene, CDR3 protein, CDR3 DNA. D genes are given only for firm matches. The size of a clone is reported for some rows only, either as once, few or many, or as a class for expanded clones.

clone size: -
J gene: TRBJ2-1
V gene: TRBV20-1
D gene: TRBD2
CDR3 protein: CSARGGTRNEGQFF
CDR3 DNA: TGCAGTGCTAGAGGAGGGACTAGAAATGAAGGGCAGTTCTTC

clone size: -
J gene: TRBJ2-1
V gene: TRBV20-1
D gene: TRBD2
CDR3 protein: CSARGIADRAGETQFF
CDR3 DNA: TGCAGTGCTAGGGGAATAGCGGATCGGGCGGGGGAGACCCAGTTCTTC

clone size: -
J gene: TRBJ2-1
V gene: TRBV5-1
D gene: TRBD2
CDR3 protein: CASRSGTSEYNEQFF
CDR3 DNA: TGCGCCAGCAGGTCCGGGACTAGCGAGTACAATGAGCAGTTCTTC

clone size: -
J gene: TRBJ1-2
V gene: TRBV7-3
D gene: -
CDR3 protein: CASSLTGPPMRYGYTF
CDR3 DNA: TGTGCCAGCAGCTTAACGGGTCCTCCCATGAGATACGGCTACACCTTC

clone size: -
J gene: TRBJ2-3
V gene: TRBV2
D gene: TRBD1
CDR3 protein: CASSGGGQGATDTQYF
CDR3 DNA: TGTGCCAGCAGTGGTGGAGGACAGGGGGCTACAGATACGCAGTATTTT

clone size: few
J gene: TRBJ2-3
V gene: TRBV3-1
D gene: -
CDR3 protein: CASRDLRGDTQYF
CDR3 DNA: TGTGCCAGCCGTGACCTCCGAGGGGATACGCAGTATTTT

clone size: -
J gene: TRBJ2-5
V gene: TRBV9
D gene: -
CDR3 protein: CASSVGAGQQETQYF
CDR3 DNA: TGTGCCAGCAGCGTAGGGGCAGGGCAGCAAGAGACCCAGTACTTC

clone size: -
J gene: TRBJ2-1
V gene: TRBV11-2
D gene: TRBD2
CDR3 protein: CASSPPGLVARNEQFF
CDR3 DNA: TGTGCCAGCAGCCCACCCGGACTAGTTGCGAGGAATGAGCAGTTCTTC

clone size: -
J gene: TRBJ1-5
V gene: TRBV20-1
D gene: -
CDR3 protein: CSARAIQGVGSNQPQHF
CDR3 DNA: TGCAGTGCTAGGGCTATCCAGGGTGTGGGGAGCAATCAGCCCCAGCATTTT

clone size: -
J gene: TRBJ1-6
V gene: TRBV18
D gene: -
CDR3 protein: CASSQLSDRFNSPLHF
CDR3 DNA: TGTGCCAGCTCACAGCTCTCGGACCGCTTTAATTCACCCCTCCACTTT

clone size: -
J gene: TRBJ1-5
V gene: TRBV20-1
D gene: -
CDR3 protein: CSAKVDGNQPQHF
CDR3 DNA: TGCAGTGCTAAGGTGGATGGCAATCAGCCCCAGCATTTT

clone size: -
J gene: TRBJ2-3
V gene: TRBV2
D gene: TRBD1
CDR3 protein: CASGLRQGNTDTQYF
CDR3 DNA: TGTGCCAGCGGCTTACGACAGGGCAACACAGATACGCAGTATTTT

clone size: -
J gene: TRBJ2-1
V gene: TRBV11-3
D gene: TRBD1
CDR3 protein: CASSSITGGNGQFF
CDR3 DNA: TGTGCCAGCAGCTCCATAACAGGGGGGAATGGGCAGTTCTTC

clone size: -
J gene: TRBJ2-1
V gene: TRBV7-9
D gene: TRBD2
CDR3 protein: CASGVRLAGLHNEQFF
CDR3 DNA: TGTGCCAGTGGTGTTCGGCTAGCGGGACTACACAATGAGCAGTTCTTC

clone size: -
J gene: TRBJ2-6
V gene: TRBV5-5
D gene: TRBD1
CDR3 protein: CASNKGQGGGANVLTF
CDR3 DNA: TGTGCCAGCAACAAAGGACAGGGTGGTGGGGCCAACGTCCTGACTTTC

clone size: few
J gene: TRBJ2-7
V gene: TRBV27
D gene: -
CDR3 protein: CASSLIGTYEQYF
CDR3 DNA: TGTGCCAGCAGTTTAATCGGGACCTACGAGCAGTACTTC

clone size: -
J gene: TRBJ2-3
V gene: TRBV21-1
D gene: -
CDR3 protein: CASNRDRWYF
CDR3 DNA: TGTGCCAGCAACCGGGACCGGTGGTATTTT

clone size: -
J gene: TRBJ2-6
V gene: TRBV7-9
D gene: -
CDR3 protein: CASSLIRGASGANVLTF
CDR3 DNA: TGTGCCAGCAGCTTAATCCGGGGGGCGAGCGGGGCCAACGTCCTGACTTTC

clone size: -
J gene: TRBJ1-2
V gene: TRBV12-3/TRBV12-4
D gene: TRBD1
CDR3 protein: CASSQDRGFYGYTF
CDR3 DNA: TGTGCCAGCAGCCAGGACAGGGGTTTCTATGGCTACACCTTC

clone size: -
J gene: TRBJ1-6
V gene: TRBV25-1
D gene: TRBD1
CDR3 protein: CASSGTGVRSPLHF
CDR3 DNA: TGTGCCAGCAGCGGGACAGGGGTACGTTCACCCCTCCACTTT

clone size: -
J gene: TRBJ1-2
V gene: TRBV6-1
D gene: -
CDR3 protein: CASVPATGPAGYGYTF
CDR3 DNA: TGTGCCAGCGTACCGGCAACCGGCCCGGCAGGCTATGGCTACACCTTC

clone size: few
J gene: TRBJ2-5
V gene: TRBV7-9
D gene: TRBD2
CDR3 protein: CASSLSSGRTQETQYF
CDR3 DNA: TGTGCCAGCAGCTTAAGTAGCGGGAGGACCCAAGAGACCCAGTACTTC

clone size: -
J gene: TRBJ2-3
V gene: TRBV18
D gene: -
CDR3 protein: CASSPLRAPDTQYF
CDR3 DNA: TGTGCCAGCTCACCCCTCCGGGCTCCAGATACGCAGTATTTT

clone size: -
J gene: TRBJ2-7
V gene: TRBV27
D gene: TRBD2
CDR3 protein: CASSPLAVGDYEQYF
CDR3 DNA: TGTGCCAGCAGTCCTCTAGCGGTTGGAGACTACGAGCAGTACTTC

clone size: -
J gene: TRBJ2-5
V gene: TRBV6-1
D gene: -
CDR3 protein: CASHRVEEGKTQYF
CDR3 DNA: TGTGCCAGCCACAGGGTAGAGGAGGGAAAGACCCAGTACTTC

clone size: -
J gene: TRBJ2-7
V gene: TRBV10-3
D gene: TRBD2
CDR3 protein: CAISDRGGASYEQYF
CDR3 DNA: TGTGCCATCAGTGATCGGGGGGGGGCTTCCTACGAGCAGTACTTC

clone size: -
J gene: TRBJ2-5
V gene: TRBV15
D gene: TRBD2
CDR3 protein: CATSRDRLADNEQYF
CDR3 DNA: TGTGCCACCAGCAGAGATCGGCTAGCGGACAATGAGCAGTACTTC

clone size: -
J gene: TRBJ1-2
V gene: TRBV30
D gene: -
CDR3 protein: CAWNPSGANTHGYTF
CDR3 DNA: TGTGCCTGGAATCCCTCAGGGGCGAACACGCATGGCTACACCTTC

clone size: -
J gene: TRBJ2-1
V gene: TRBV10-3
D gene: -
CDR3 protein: CAISDRGASYNEQFF
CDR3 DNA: TGTGCCATCAGTGACAGGGGCGCTTCCTACAATGAGCAGTTCTTC

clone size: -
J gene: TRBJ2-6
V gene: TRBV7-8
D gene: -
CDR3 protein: CASSGTGRSGANVLTF
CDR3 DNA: TGTGCCAGCAGCGGAACAGGACGCTCTGGGGCCAACGTCCTGACTTTC

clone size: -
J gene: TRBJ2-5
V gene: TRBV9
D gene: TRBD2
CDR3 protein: CASSVKLAGGEQYF
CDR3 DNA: TGTGCCAGCAGCGTCAAACTAGCGGGAGGTGAGCAGTACTTC

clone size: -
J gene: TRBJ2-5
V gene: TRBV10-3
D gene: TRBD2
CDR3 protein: CAIRNSGSQETQYF
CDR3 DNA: TGTGCCATCAGAAATAGCGGGAGTCAAGAGACCCAGTACTTC

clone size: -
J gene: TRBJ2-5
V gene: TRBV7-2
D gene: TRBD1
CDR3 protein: CASSIYQGAPQETQYF
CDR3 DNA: TGTGCCAGCAGCATTTATCAGGGGGCGCCCCAAGAGACCCAGTACTTC